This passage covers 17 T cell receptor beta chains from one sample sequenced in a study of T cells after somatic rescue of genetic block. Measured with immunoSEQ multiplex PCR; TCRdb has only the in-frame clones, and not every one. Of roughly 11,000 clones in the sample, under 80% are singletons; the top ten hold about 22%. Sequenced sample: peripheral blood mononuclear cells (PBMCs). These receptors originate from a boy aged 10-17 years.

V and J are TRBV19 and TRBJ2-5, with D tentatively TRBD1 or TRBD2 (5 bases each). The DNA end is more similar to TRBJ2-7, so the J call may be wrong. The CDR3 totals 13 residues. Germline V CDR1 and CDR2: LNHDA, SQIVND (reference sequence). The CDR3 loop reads CASSIAAGSEQYF. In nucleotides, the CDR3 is TGTGCCAGTAGTATCGCTGCAGGGAGCGAGCAGTACTTC.

CDR3 in amino acids: CASSVPRQGDTGELFF. CDR3 in DNA: TGTGCCAGCAGCGTACCCCGACAGGGAGACACCGGGGAGCTGTTTTTT. This rearrangement joins TRBV9 to TRBJ2-2, with 7 bases matching TRBD1. Germline V gives CDR1 SGDLS, CDR2 YYNGEE. Trimming took 1 base from V and 3 from J; bases not matched to a gene: 6. The CDR3 covers 16 residues.

CDR3 in amino acids: CAISARVFDQPQHF. As DNA, the CDR3 is TGTGCCATCAGTGCGCGGGTTTTCGATCAGCCCCAGCATTTT. J is TRBJ1-5 and V is TRBV10-3; D not certain. The germline V and J ends were trimmed by 4 bases and 5 bases, with 12 bases remaining between them. Germline lookup yields CDR1 ENHRY and CDR2 SYGVKD. CDR3 length: 14 residues.

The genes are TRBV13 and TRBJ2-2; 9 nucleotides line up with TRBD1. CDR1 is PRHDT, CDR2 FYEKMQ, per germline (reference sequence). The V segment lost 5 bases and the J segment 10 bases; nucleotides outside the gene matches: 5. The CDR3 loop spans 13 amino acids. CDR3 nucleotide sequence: TGTGCCAGCAGCGCATGGGACAGGGAGGAGCTGTTTTTT. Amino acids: CASSAWDREELFF.

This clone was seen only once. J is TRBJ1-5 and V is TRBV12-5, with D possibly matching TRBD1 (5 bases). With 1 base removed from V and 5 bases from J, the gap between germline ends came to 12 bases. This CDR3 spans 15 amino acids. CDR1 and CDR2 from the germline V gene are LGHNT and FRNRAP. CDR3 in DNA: TGTGCTAGTGGTTTGGGGGAAAACAGGCATCAGCCCCAGCATTTT. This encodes CASGLGENRHQPQHF. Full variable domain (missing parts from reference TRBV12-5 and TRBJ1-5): DARVTQTPRHKVTEMGQEVTMRCQPILGHNTVFWYRQTMMQGLELLAYFRNRAPLDDSGMPKDRFSAEMPDATLATLKIQPSEPRDSAVYFCASGLGENRHQPQHFGDGTRLSIL.

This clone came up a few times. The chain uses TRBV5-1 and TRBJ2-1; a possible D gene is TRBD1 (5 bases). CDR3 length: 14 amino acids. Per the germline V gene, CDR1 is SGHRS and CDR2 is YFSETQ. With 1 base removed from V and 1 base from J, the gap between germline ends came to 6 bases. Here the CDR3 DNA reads TGCGCCAGCAGCTTGCAGGGATCCTACAATGAGCAGTTCTTC. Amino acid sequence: CASSLQGSYNEQFF.

The CDR3 is CASSPRLTDTYEQYF. The CDR3, as DNA: TGTGCCAGCTCACCACGGTTGACGGATACCTACGAGCAGTACTTC. This rearrangement joins TRBV18 to TRBJ2-7; no clear D. V lost 1 base to trimming and J lost 2 bases, with 12 bases between them. Per the germline V gene, CDR1 is KGHSH and CDR2 is LQKENI. The CDR3 runs 15 residues.

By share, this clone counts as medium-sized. The chain's CDR3 is CASSSSRVASYLIYEQYF. The CDR3 nucleotides are TGTGCCAGCAGCTCTAGCCGGGTGGCCAGCTACCTAATCTACGAGCAGTACTTC. The chain uses TRBV11-2 and TRBJ2-7, with D possibly TRBD2 on 5 matching bases. The CDR3 covers 18 residues. From germline, CDR1 is SGHAT and CDR2 FQNNGV. Trimming left V 4 bases short and J 3 bases short, with 25 bases between. The entire variable domain, with the rest obtained from reference TRBV11-2 and TRBJ2-7, is as follows: EAGVAQSPRYKIIEKRQSVAFWCNPISGHATLYWYQQILGQGPKLLIQFQNNGVVDDSQLPKDRFSAERLKGVDSTLKIQPAKLEDSAVYLCASSSSRVASYLIYEQYFGPGTRLTVT.

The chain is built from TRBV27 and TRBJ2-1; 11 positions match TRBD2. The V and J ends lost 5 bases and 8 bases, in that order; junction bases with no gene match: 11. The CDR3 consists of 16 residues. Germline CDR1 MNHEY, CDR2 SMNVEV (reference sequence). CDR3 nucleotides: TGTGCCAGCAGTGCCCGGGCTAGCGGGAGGATCGATGAGCAGTTCTTC. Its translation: CASSARASGRIDEQFF.

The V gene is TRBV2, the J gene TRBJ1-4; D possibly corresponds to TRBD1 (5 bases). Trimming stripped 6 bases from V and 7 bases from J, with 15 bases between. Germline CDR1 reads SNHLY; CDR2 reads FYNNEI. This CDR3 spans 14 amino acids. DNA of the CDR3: TGTGCCAGCAGGGTCTCGGGACCGCTTGAAAAACTGTTTTTT. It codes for CASRVSGPLEKLFF. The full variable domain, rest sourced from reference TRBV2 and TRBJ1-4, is EPEVTQTPSHQVTQMGQEVILRCVPISNHLYFYWYRQILGQKVEFLVSFYNNEISEKSEIFDDQFSVERPDGSNFTLKIRSTKLEDSAMYFCASRVSGPLEKLFFGSGTQLSVL.

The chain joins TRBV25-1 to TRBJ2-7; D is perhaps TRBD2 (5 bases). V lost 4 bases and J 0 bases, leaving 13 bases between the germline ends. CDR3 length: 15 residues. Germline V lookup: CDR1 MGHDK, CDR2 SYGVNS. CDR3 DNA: TGTGCCAGCAGTGCCCTAGCACCTAGCTCCTACGAGCAGTACTTC. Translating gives CASSALAPSSYEQYF.

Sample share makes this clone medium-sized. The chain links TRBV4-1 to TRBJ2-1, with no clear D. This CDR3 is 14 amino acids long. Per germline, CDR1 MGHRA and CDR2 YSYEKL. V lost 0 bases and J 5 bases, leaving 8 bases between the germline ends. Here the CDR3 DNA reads TGCGCCAGCAGCCAAGATCTAGGGAACAATGAGCAGTTCTTC. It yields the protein CASSQDLGNNEQFF.

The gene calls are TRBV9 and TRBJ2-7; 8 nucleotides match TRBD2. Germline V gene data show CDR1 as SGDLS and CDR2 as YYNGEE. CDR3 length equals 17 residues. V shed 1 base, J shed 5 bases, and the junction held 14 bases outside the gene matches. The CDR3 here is CASSVTPGGGGIDEQYF. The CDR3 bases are TGTGCCAGCAGCGTAACTCCCGGGGGGGGCGGAATAGACGAGCAGTACTTC.

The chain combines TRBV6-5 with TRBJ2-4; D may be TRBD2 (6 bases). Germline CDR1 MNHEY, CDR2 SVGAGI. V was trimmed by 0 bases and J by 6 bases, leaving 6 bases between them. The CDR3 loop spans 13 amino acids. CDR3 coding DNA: TGTGCCAGCAGTTACTCGGGGGGAAACATTCAGTACTTC. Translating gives CASSYSGGNIQYF.

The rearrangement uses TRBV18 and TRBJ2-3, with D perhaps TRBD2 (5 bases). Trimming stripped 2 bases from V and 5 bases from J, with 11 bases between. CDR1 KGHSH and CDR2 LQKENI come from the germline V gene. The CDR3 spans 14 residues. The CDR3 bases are TGTGCCAGCTCACCAAAGATAGAGGGAGATACGCAGTATTTT. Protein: CASSPKIEGDTQYF.

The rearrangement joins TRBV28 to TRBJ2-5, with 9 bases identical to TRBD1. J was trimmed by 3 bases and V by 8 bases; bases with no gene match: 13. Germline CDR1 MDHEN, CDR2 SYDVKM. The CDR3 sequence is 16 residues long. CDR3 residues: CASFSSSGTGKETQYF. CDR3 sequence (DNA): TGTGCCAGCTTTTCCTCAAGTGGGACAGGGAAAGAGACCCAGTACTTC.

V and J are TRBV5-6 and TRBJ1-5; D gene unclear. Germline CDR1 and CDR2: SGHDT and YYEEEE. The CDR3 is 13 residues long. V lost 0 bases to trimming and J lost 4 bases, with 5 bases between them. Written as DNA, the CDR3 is TGTGCCAGCAGCTTGGGATCGAATCAGCCCCAGCATTTT. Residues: CASSLGSNQPQHF.